This T cell receptor beta chain is from a study of blood T cell repertoires in COVID-19. The assay was immunoSEQ multiplex PCR, and TCRdb's table has in-frame clones only and misses some. This sample has 270,000 or so clones, with more than 70% found just once. Per the germline V gene, CDR1 is LNHDA and CDR2 is SQIVND (reference sequence). The CDR3 has 16 amino acids. J was trimmed by 7 bases and V by 5 bases; bases with no gene match: 7. The chain combines TRBV19 with TRBJ2-1; 14 nucleotides line up with TRBD2. The sample consisted of PBMCs or T cells enriched from blood (not recorded which). The receptor's source is a woman in her 40s with acute COVID-19. The CDR3 is CASSSLGTSGSNEQFF. The CDR3 DNA is TGTGCCAGTAGTTCCCTTGGGACTAGCGGGAGTAATGAGCAGTTCTTC.